The TCR beta chain under discussion was sequenced for a study of molecular identifiers for immune sequencing clone quantification listed by TCRdb under 2018. Regarding the study in general: In a replicate experiment, RNA from about 20,000 or 100,000 naive CD8 T cells was split into five aliquots, four of which were sequenced. CD8 T cells were used in a methods study to benchmark molecular-identifier clustering-based TCR repertoire sequencing (MIDCIRS) and TCR RNA copy counting.

Study-wide conclusions, independent of this receptor: Clones above 20 RNA copies held over 98% of molecules in CMV-specific effector cells but under 1% in naive cells. Modeling estimated about three recovered TCR RNA copies per cell, compared with about 10 by digital PCR, which implies 25% to 30% capture efficiency. Spiked-in Jurkat TCR RNA (approximately 10 copies' worth), which is not part of the donor repertoire, was contained in the naive libraries. Highly expanded clone sizes could be underestimated if identical TCR molecules share a barcode. A single cell's worth of spiked-in Jurkat TCR RNA was reported detectable even among around 970,000 naive CD8 T cells. When barcode sub-clustering was left out, chimeric consensus sequences inflated TCR diversity, with chimeras reaching as high as 47%.

V is reduced by 1 base and J by 3 bases, leaving a spacing of 9 bases between them. Sequences SEHNR (CDR1) and FQNEAQ (CDR2) are obtained from the germline V gene (reference sequence). The CDR3 starts with the cysteine, ends with the phenylalanine, and has 14 residues. Only CDR3 DNA remains: 42 bases, in frame from the first base. Library generation was performed with PCR. TCRdb names Illumina HiSeq 4000 as the instrument used. Bulk TCR libraries were made following a previously described method, with the TCR primers given in Table S5. Purification of total RNA was performed with the Qiagen AllPrep DNA/RNA kit. Before analysis, reads from multiple sequencing runs of one library were combined. In the authors' own workflow: Reads were retained only if an exact TCR constant sequence was present, and the retained reads were trimmed to 150 nt and grouped according to their 12-nt molecular barcodes. Reads in each barcode group were sub-clustered using a 15% Levenshtein threshold, and a quality-weighted consensus sequence was built for each RNA molecule. Non-functional sequences were removed, as were lower-count sequences one edit away from another. Based on fitting two negative binomial distributions, any barcode sub-cluster with under 20% of the maximum read count was discarded. TCRdb ran its own pipeline on the public reads, namely fastp trimming at Q25 and MiXCR clone calling, and kept in-frame beta chains. A single entry per CDR3 protein holds the most common genes and DNA from its merged rows. For this entry, the V and J calls and clone size follow TCRdb and not the study's own pipeline. The sample table lists more than 300,000 distinct CDR3 sequences, around a fifth of them with a count of one. The top ten constitute 0.81% of the sample.

On this clonotype: The clone's antigen remains unknown. The record has no base qualities; no much larger clone is one base away.

Libraries of naive CD8 T cells were built from approximately 20,000 to 980,000 sorted cells, with 10%, 30% or 50% of the purified RNA used. Naive CD8 T cells were FACS-sorted as CD8+CD4-CCR7+CD45RA+ on a BD FACSAria II into RLT Plus buffer. Detection sensitivity was tested by spiking Jurkat RNA equal to roughly ten TCR copies' worth into samples containing 20,000-1,000,000 naive CD8 T cells. CD8 T cells were enriched using RosetteSep CD8+ T Cell Enrichment Cocktail and Ficoll-Paque, and the enriched cells then underwent ACK red cell lysis. The chain is assembled from TRBV7-9 and TRBJ2-5; no confident D gene assignment can be made. The material sequenced was naive CD8+ T cells from blood, with Jurkat cell RNA spiked in. The intended sense of this specimen's cell subset or site label: FACS-sorted CD8+CD4-CCR7+CD45RA+ naive T cells. The clonotype originates from a human donor in good health. Some libraries in this study had Jurkat cell RNA spiked in. The DNA is TGTGCCAGCAGCTTAGAGTCAGGCAAAGAGACCCAGTACTTC. The encoded protein is CASSLESGKETQYF.